This T cell receptor (beta chain) came from a study of T-cell reconstitution after alpha-beta-depleted transplantation in children. The CDR3 has 15 residues. V gave up 1 base and J gave up 2 bases, with 11 bases separating them. CDR1 and CDR2 from the germline V gene are SGHTA and FQGTGA. This clonotype showed up just a few times. Unique molecular identifiers were incorporated when the TCRbeta library was constructed. TCRdb re-derived calls from the PCR reads in MiXCR, one entry per CDR3 protein. The sample lists around 400,000 distinct CDR3 sequences, approximately 10% occurring once. The sequencing here drew on PBMCs from the stem cell graft donor, taken from the stem cell graft. The chain employs TRBV7-3 and TRBJ2-5; D not resolved. This clonotype originated in a human donor who donated a stem cell graft to a child with acute myeloid leukemia. This CDR3 is CASSLNLRAQETQYF. The CDR3 nucleotides are TGTGCCAGCAGCTTAAATCTTCGGGCACAAGAGACCCAGTACTTC.